This T cell receptor (beta chain) was observed in a study of regulatory T cells in long-lasting Graves disease. iRepertoire HTBI primers and Arm-PCR of CDR3 regions built TCR beta libraries. TCRdb re-derived calls from the multiplex PCR reads in MiXCR, one entry per CDR3 protein. Of more than 300,000 distinct CDR3 sequences in the sample, about a sixth were seen once. The germline V and J ends were trimmed by 3 bases and 2 bases, with 16 bases remaining between them. The germline V gene encodes CDR1 KGHDR and CDR2 SFDVKD. The CDR3 length is 17 residues. Time point given: newly diagnosed GD, antithyroid drugs for less than 3 months. Scientists built the TCR library using RNA that was extracted from PBMCs. This sample was also put to use in a study of T cells in Graves' hyperthyroidism and ophthalmopathy.

Material: peripheral blood mononuclear cells (PBMCs), obtained at new diagnosis, from a patient treated with antithyroid drugs. This sequence originates from a young woman with Graves disease. The chain recombines TRBV24-1 with TRBJ1-5, with TRBD1 as a possible D gene (6 bases). CDR3 sequence (DNA): TGTGCCACCAGTGATGATGGGGACTCAGGGGGCAATCAGCCCCAGCATTTT. Translated, it gives CATSDDGDSGGNQPQHF.